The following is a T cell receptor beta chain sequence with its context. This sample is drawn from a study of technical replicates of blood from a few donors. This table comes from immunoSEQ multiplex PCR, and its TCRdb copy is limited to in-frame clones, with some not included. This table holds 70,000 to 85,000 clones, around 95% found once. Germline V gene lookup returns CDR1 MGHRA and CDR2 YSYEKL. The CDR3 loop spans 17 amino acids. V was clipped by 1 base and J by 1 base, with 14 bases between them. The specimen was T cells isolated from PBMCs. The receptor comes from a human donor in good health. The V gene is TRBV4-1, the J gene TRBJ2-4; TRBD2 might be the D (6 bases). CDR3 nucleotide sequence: TGCGCCAGCAGCCAAGGGGTGGGGGGAGGCGCCAAAAACATTCAGTACTTC. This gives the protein CASSQGVGGGAKNIQYF.